The T cell receptor (beta chain) described here comes from a study of post-analysis software for immune sequencing data. In the study overall: Included courses were relapsing-remitting and secondary progressive multiple sclerosis; progressive-relapsing multiple sclerosis was also included.

This CDR3 region has 14 residues. Trimming took 1 base from V and 10 from J; bases not matched to a gene: 5. Unique molecular identifiers were built into the TCR beta cDNA libraries. cDNA molecules numbering some 500,000 came from approximately 1 to 10 million T cells. TCRdb used MiXCR to reprocess the PCR reads, holding one entry per CDR3 protein. Of hundreds of thousands of distinct CDR3 sequences listed, about 57% are singletons. Study-wide results and limits: The five TRBV segments detected at higher frequency in patients than in controls included TRBV5-6, TRBV5-1 and TRBV20-1. By F measure, samples from a shared preparation batch strongly co-clustered.

On this clonotype itself: The antigen remains unidentified.

The sequenced sample consisted of blood. The receptor was derived from a girl between 10 and 17 years old with multiple sclerosis. V usage is TRBV12-3 or TRBV12-4 and J usage is TRBJ2-1; 9 nucleotides line up with TRBD2. The CDR3 sequence: CASSLGGGAREQFF. The CDR3 nucleotides read TGTGCCAGCAGTTTAGGCGGGGGGGCCAGGGAGCAGTTCTTC.